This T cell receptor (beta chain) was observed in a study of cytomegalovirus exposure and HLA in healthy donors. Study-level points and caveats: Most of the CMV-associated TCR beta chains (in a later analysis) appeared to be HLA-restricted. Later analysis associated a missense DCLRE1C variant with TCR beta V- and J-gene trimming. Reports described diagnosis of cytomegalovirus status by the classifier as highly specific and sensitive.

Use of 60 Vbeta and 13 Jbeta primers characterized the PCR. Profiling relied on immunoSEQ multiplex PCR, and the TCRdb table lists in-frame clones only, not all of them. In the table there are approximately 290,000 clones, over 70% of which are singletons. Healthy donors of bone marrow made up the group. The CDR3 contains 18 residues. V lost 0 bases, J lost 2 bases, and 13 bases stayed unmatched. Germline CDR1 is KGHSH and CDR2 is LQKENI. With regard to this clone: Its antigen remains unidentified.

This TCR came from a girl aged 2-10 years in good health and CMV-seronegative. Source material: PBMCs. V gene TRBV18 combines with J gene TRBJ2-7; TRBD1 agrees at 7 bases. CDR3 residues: CASSPPPGQREITYEQYF. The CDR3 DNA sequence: TGTGCCAGCTCACCACCACCGGGACAGCGTGAAATTACCTACGAGCAGTACTTC.